The 15 T cell receptor beta chains below were found in one sample sequenced in a study of neurological immune-mediated disorders. TCRdb re-called the 5' RACE reads with MiXCR, one entry per CDR3 protein. Of under 20,000 distinct CDR3 sequences in the sample, roughly 2.6% were seen once. Sequences were obtained from PBMCs. All receptors come from a young woman with multiple sclerosis.

This clonotype is categorized as medium-sized. The rearrangement joins TRBV7-2 to TRBJ1-1, with D unclear. V was pared by 6 bases and J by 4 bases, with 12 bases between. This CDR3 is 13 amino acids long. Germline CDR1 reads SGHTA; CDR2 reads FQGNSA. CDR3 nucleotides: TGTGCCAGCAGGTCGGGAGTCGCCACTGAAGCTTTCTTT. It codes for CASRSGVATEAFF.

This clonotype was detected many times. V usage is TRBV5-6 and J usage is TRBJ2-7; 11 nucleotides match TRBD2. With V trimmed by 4 bases and J by 0 bases, 3 bases remained unmatched. From germline, CDR1 is SGHDT and CDR2 YYEEEE. This CDR3 is built from 15 residues. The CDR3 loop is CASSRGTSGSYEQYV. As DNA, the CDR3 is TGTGCCAGCAGCCGAGGGACTAGCGGCTCCTACGAGCAGTACGTC.

This clonotype was seen many times. V is TRBV20-1 and J is TRBJ1-4; D is uncertain. Germline CDR1 and CDR2: DFQATT and SNEGSKA (reference sequence). The germline V and J ends were trimmed by 6 bases and 4 bases, with 9 bases remaining between them. The CDR3 is 12 amino acids. CDR3 amino acids: CSAEGSNEKLFF. CDR3 nucleotide sequence: TGCAGTGCCGAGGGCAGTAATGAAAAACTGTTTTTT.

This clonotype was counted many times. The chain uses TRBV6-5 and TRBJ2-1, with 7 bases fitting TRBD1. This CDR3 region has 15 residues. V was clipped by 6 bases and J by 6 bases; unmatched bases: 11. The germline V gene encodes CDR1 MNHEY and CDR2 SVGAGI. The CDR3 region has the DNA TGTGCCAGCAGCCGCCCGGGACAGTCTTTCAATGAGCAGTTCTTC. Its protein is CASSRPGQSFNEQFF.

The table lists this clonotype with many counts. The chain joins TRBV3-1 to TRBJ1-1; D gene uncertain. The CDR3 length is 13 residues. Germline CDR1 LGHDT, CDR2 YNNKEL (reference sequence). Trimming pared 10 bases from V and 1 base from J, leaving 13 bases between. CDR3 protein: CATSTLRNTEAFF. The CDR3 DNA follows: TGTGCCACATCAACGCTAAGGAACACTGAAGCTTTCTTT.

This clonotype appeared many times. The CDR3 region is CASSPPDRGTDTQYF. For the CDR3, the DNA is TGTGCCAGCAGTCCCCCGGACAGGGGAACAGATACGCAGTATTTT. The rearrangement uses TRBV28 and TRBJ2-3, with 9 bases aligning to TRBD1. CDR1 and CDR2 (germline): MDHEN, SYDVKM. The CDR3 extends over 15 amino acids. With V trimmed by 5 bases and J by 3 bases, 6 bases remained unmatched.

In this sample, this clonotype turned up many times. The chain carries TRBV7-6 and TRBJ2-2, with D uncertain. Trimming shortened V by 5 bases and J by 4 bases, and 14 bases separated the two germline ends. Per the germline V gene, CDR1 is SGHVS and CDR2 is FNYEAQ. CDR3 length equals 15 residues. This CDR3 is CASSPTVGGTGELFF. The CDR3, as DNA: TGTGCCAGCAGCCCTACCGTCGGTGGCACCGGGGAGCTGTTTTTT.

This clonotype was seen repeatedly, ten times or more. This chain joins TRBV5-1 and TRBJ2-5; tentative D call: TRBD1 (6 bases). V lost 0 bases and J 1 base, leaving 13 bases between the germline ends. This CDR3 contains 16 residues. Germline loops: CDR1 SGHRS, CDR2 YFSETQ. The CDR3 DNA sequence: TGCGCCAGCAGCTTGGAGGGGAGAGGGGGCCAAGAGACCCAGTACTTC. It encodes CASSLEGRGGQETQYF.

The genes are TRBV5-1 and TRBJ2-2, with D perhaps matching TRBD2 (5 bases). Germline CDR1 is SGHRS and CDR2 is YFSETQ. The V end was cut by 4 bases, the J end by 4 bases, with 14 bases between. The CDR3 is made up of 15 amino acids. CDR3 in DNA: TGCGCCAGCAGCCCGTTGCGGGCGTCCACCGGGGAGCTGTTTTTT. This sequence encodes CASSPLRASTGELFF.

By share, this clonotype ranks as medium-sized. Since the CDR3 does not end with the conserved phenylalanine or tryptophan, this likely comes from a read error. V gene TRBV15 combines with J gene TRBJ1-5; D unclear. CDR1 and CDR2 from the germline V gene are LNHNV and YYDKDF (reference sequence). The ends were cut back, 3 bases at V and 0 bases at J, with 0 bases in the middle. This CDR3 contains 12 residues. For the CDR3, the DNA is TGTGCCACCAGCAGTAGCAATCAGCCCCAGCATAAT. It encodes CATSSSNQPQHN.

This clonotype was detected many times. The rearrangement joins TRBV30 to TRBJ2-4; a possible D gene is TRBD2 (5 bases). The CDR3 consists of 15 residues. Between the trimmed V and J ends, which lost 0 bases and 1 base, there was a span of 10 bases. Germline V CDR1 and CDR2: GTSNPN, SVGIG (reference sequence). The CDR3 sequence: CAWSVLGLAKNIQYF. CDR3 sequence (DNA): TGTGCCTGGAGTGTACTAGGATTGGCCAAAAACATTCAGTACTTC.

A word on this clonotype: This sequence may be a read error, since a much larger clone differs from it by one base. CDR3 sequence: CASSSGSIFLTKVLTF. In DNA form, the CDR3 reads TGTGCCAGCAGTTCCGGGTCGATCTTTTTGACCAAAGTCCTGACTTTC. The chain links TRBV28 to TRBJ2-6; no firm D call. The CDR3 totals 16 residues. CDR1 and CDR2 (germline): MDHEN, SYDVKM. Using reference TRBV28 and TRBJ2-6 for the parts outside the CDR3, the full variable domain is DVKVTQSSRYLVKRTGEKVFLECVQDMDHENMFWYRQDPGLGLRLIYFSYDVKMKEKGDIPEGYSVSREKKERFSLILESASTNQTSMYLCASSSGSIFLTKVLTFGAGSRLTVL.

CDR3 sequence: CASSLDIEGSEAFF. The CDR3 bases are TGTGCCAGCAGCTTAGATATCGAAGGGAGTGAAGCTTTCTTT. This sequence joins TRBV11-3 and TRBJ1-1; D unclear. The V gene lost 0 bases and the J gene lost 7 bases, with 12 bases spanning the gap. Per the germline V gene, CDR1 is SGHNT and CDR2 is YENEEA. The CDR3 loop spans 14 amino acids.

This clonotype was counted many times. The chain links TRBV9 to TRBJ2-3; 10 bases align to TRBD1. The CDR3 loop spans 15 amino acids. J lost 4 bases, V lost 2 bases, and 4 bases had no gene match. Germline CDR1 and CDR2: SGDLS and YYNGEE. The CDR3 sequence is CASSVMTGGADTQYF. CDR3 bases: TGTGCCAGCAGCGTTATGACAGGGGGCGCAGATACGCAGTATTTT.

V and J are TRBV11-3 and TRBJ2-3; 8 bases match TRBD2. Trimming cost V 5 bases and J 5 bases; bases outside gene matches: 15. Germline V gene lookup returns CDR1 SGHNT and CDR2 YENEEA. The CDR3 sequence is 17 residues long. The CDR3 loop is CASSPGGSGVSGDTQYF. In DNA form, the CDR3 reads TGTGCCAGCAGCCCCGGTGGTAGCGGGGTTAGTGGAGATACGCAGTATTTT.